This TCR beta chain was identified in a study of Graves' ophthalmopathy and Graves' hyperthyroidism (dated by TCRdb to 2016 to 2019). Context from the whole study: Stable hyperthyroidism was defined as no progression to ophthalmopathy within 18 months of follow-up. For independent validation, a separate cohort was made up of 18 hyperthyroidism patients plus 17 patients who later progressed from hyperthyroidism to ophthalmopathy. In total, some 140 blood samples were TCR-sequenced: approximately 40 ophthalmopathy, 80 or so hyperthyroidism and some 17 hyperthyroidism-to-ophthalmopathy patients. Following sampling, methimazole starting at 30 mg daily was administered to hyperthyroidism patients, and high-dose intravenous methylprednisolone was administered to ophthalmopathy patients. To explore V-J signatures that separate ophthalmopathy from hyperthyroidism, a discovery set of 95 to 100 patients was enrolled, consisting of 43 with ophthalmopathy and some 59 with stable hyperthyroidism. In five or six hyperthyroidism patients, T-cell repertoires of thyroid tissue and blood were compared. The study used signatures of the TCR beta repertoire to tell Graves' ophthalmopathy apart from Graves' hyperthyroidism and to predict which patients would progress to ophthalmopathy.

TCR beta CDR3 regions were amplified from RNA transcripts for repertoire sequencing. A first-round RT-PCR used HTBI primers with the Qiagen OneStep RT-PCR kit, followed by a second-round multiplex PCR, size selection and purification. Sequencing of the libraries was carried out on an Illumina HiSeq2000 in paired-end mode with 100 bp reads. As for the original processing: SOAPnuke was used to process the reads, throwing out any read that had adapters, had uncalled bases, had a mean Phred below 15, or lacked an exact constant-primer or identifier match. COPE v1.2.5 was used to merge the high-quality paired reads. Each unique nucleotide sequence was treated as a clonotype, and MiTCR v1.1 was used to align the clonotypes to the IMGT TRB V, D and J references. The analysis was limited to V-J combinations with a frequency above 0.0001, which together covered just over 98% of the repertoires. A TCR clonal expansion and chaos score per V-J combination was defined as the ratio of F50 clonal expansion to chaos observed in the TCRdist matrix. Features were reduced by Welch's t-statistics and random forest to roughly 14 V-J combinations, which fed a naive Bayes classifier. The Morisita-Horn index was used to measure how similar the thyroid and blood repertoires were. TCRdb passed the public sequencing reads through fastp at Q25 and MiXCR, retaining productive beta sequences. Rows matching on CDR3 protein sequence are summarized as one entry with the most common DNA and genes. The V and J calls reflect TCRdb's pipeline rather than the authors' work. Within this sample are around 1,200,000 distinct CDR3 sequences, with about 35% of them counted one time only. The ten largest account for approximately 10% of the sample.

Of note for this clonotype: Its antigen target is currently unknown. No qualities accompany the bases; no much larger clone lies one base away.

The investigation overall reported the following: Most of the expanded thyroid clonotypes with a frequency above 0.001 were also detected in blood, and it was suggested that the thyroid immune response may be reflected by blood repertoires. In validation, the model predicted ophthalmopathy progression with roughly 68% sensitivity and around 72% specificity; roughly 12 predicted patients were CT-confirmed with GO in a median of approximately 6.2 months. In cross-validation, the 13-signature model distinguished ophthalmopathy from stable hyperthyroidism with 85% to 90% sensitivity and nearly 82% specificity, and in the test set the corresponding values were about 80% and 75%. No statistical method was used to set the sample size in advance, and the investigators knew which group each participant was assigned to.

Relative to germline, V is missing 4 bases and J is missing 4 bases, with 7 bases of the junction outside any gene match. CDR1 SEHNR and CDR2 FQNEAQ were looked up in the germline V gene (reference sequence). The CDR3 covers 16 residues, taking in both the cysteine and the phenylalanine. Of all the DNA, just the CDR3 is kept, 48 bases in frame from base 1. Hyperthyroidism patients were newly diagnosed, were aged 18 to 65 years, and had a disease duration under 2 months. Patients with other autoimmune diseases, uncontrolled infections, pregnancy or lactation were excluded. Diagnosis was based on clinical symptoms, serum thyroxine, TRAb, thyroid ultrasound and orbital computed tomography. Total RNA was extracted using Trizol reagent, and RNA quality was checked on an Agilent 2100 Bioanalyzer.

The sequence joins TRBV7-9 to TRBJ1-3; 10 junctional bases match TRBD1. This TCR was sampled from an adult man with Graves' hyperthyroidism. Input material: peripheral blood or thyroid tissue (not recorded which). The sequence in DNA is TGTGCCAGCAGCTCGGGACAGGGGATCCTGGGAAACACCATATATTTT. Its translation reads: CASSSGQGILGNTIYF.